The text below deals with one T cell receptor (beta chain). This CDR3 spans 12 amino acids. CDR1 is SNHLY, CDR2 FYNNEI, per germline. V lost 8 bases, J lost 6 bases, and 13 bases lay in between. The source of the sample is a study of blood T cell repertoires in COVID-19. The wider study: Some COVID-19 samples were acute and others convalescent; all came from the United States, Italy and Spain. PBMCs, B-cell-depleted T cells, or T cells were the source of the cDNA or gDNA that made up the material.

Original handling: The authors estimated nucleated cell counts from reference gene primer amplification. TCRdb's copy holds only in-frame clones and misses some; the assay was immunoSEQ multiplex PCR. That table furnishes V, J and clone size, whereas the DNA furnished D and trimming. The sample holds roughly 280,000 clones, approximately 90% seen once. The sequenced material came from peripheral blood. This clonotype was sampled from a man between 18 and 35 years old with active or convalescent COVID-19. This chain links TRBV2 with TRBJ1-2; a weak D match, TRBD1 (6 bases). For the CDR3, the DNA is TGTGCCAGCTATAAACAGGGCGATGGCTACACCTTC. It yields the protein CASYKQGDGYTF.